The rows below give T cell receptor beta chains drawn from one sample of a study of graft-versus-host responses after intestinal transplantation. No antigen has been assigned to these receptors. Generated by immunoSEQ multiplex PCR, the TCRdb table keeps only in-frame clones and is missing some. The sample records about 86,000 clones, under 85% being singletons. The source material was unstimulated CD8+ T cells sorted from spleen or lymph node cells, sampled before intestinal transplant. The receptors were gathered from a human donor who received an intestinal transplant. CDR3s include the opening cysteine and the closing phenylalanine or tryptophan.

v_call	j_call	cdr3_aa
TRBV19	TRBJ2-7	CASSIDLASGYEQYF
TRBV7-6	TRBJ2-2	CASSSPRLAGGGPGTGELFF
TRBV27	TRBJ2-1	CATCSGGAFNEQFF
TRBV5-1	TRBJ2-7	CASGDSYEQYF
TRBV10-1	TRBJ2-2	CASSEAIGELFF
TRBV4-1	TRBJ2-1	CASSQDRTSGYNEQFF
TRBV19	TRBJ1-1	CASREGGGTEAFF
TRBV7-9	TRBJ2-1	CASSPGTSGIDEQFF
TRBV6-4	TRBJ2-3	CASSPSGGATDTQYF
TRBV30	TRBJ2-1	CAWSVLAGIYNEQFF
TRBV19	TRBJ2-1	CASSIVGSPNNEQFF
TRBV4-2	TRBJ2-7	CASSQDPGTGGFLYEQYF
TRBV6-5	TRBJ2-1	CASSYDYYNEQFF
TRBV5-1	TRBJ2-7	CASSLLVSGPSYEQYF
TRBV4-1	TRBJ2-7	CASSQEDRANSYEQYF
TRBV4-3	TRBJ1-5	CASSQAAFNQPQHF
TRBV7-6	TRBJ2-3	CASSSPFGLAGADQDFTDTQYF
TRBV7-6	TRBJ2-6	CASSLLGEGVVGANALTF
TRBV6-6	TRBJ1-2	CASSLGQGAGYTF
TRBV6-5	TRBJ2-7	CASSYERVHLSYEQYF
TRBV6-5	TRBJ2-2	CASSWDNTGELFF
TRBV28	TRBJ1-5	CASSLLTGFFGNQPQHF
TRBV7-9	TRBJ2-7	CASSLARTRDRDYEQYF
TRBV5-6	TRBJ2-7	CASSFWSGEQYF
TRBV11-2	TRBJ2-7	CASSSSYEQYF
TRBV28	TRBJ2-7	CASSLAGSYEQYF
TRBV6-1	TRBJ2-7	CASSEGEDSYEQYF
TRBV9	TRBJ2-3	CASSLTSGKADTQYF
TRBV29-1	TRBJ1-3	CSVEDLRQMCRNTIYF
TRBV6-5	TRBJ2-7	CASSSPGQNSYEQYF
TRBV4-2	TRBJ2-1	CASSQDYSGGINEQFF
TRBV5-4	TRBJ2-7	CASSAAGHRYEQYF
TRBV7-2	TRBJ1-1	CASSLGGVRAFF
TRBV7-8	TRBJ2-2	CASSLVGSGGEAGELFF
TRBV6-6	TRBJ2-1	CASRYAVEDNEQFF
TRBV7-3	TRBJ2-3	CASSHGGNTQYF